This T cell receptor (beta chain) is from a study of T cell clones after liver transplantation. Looking at the study overall: Tolerant meant at least one year fully off immunosuppression without liver enzymes above twice normal.

Clones were sequenced by immunoSEQ multiplex PCR, and TCRdb holds only the in-frame ones, with some missing. This repertoire shows fewer than 50,000 clones, around 84% found once; its top ten account for roughly 2.5%. The germline V and J ends were trimmed by 4 bases and 0 bases, with 19 bases remaining between them. Germline lookup yields CDR1 SGHRS and CDR2 YFSETQ. The CDR3 extends over 17 amino acids. To note about this clone: This CDR3 is also generated by other DNA sequences in the sample.

V usage is TRBV5-1 and J usage is TRBJ1-2; weak D call: TRBD1 (6 bases). The receptor was isolated from a human patient who received a liver transplant. The graft donor may be the source of some T cells. The sample was CD4+ T cells from blood, taken 24 months after liver transplant. In DNA form, the CDR3 reads TGCGCCAGCAGCCTATCTGGAGGACAGATGACTAACTATGGCTACACCTTC. Protein: CASSLSGGQMTNYGYTF.